This T cell receptor beta chain was sequenced during a study of T cells in tumors after PD-1 blockade. Study in general: No patient had prior checkpoint blockade, systemic immunosuppression, or radiotherapy within 4 weeks. Either cemiplimab 350 mg every 2 weeks or pembrolizumab 200 mg every 3 weeks was given. Study results and limitations: Most post-therapy expanded exhausted CD8+ clones were new, undetected before treatment.

Genomic DNA template from tumor biopsies or peripheral blood, roughly 616 ng to 6,500 ng input. CDR3 length: 12 residues. V shed 1 base and J shed 11 bases, with 6 bases lying between them. CDR1 is MNHNS and CDR2 is SASEGT in the germline V gene. The assay was immunoSEQ multiplex PCR, and TCRdb's table has in-frame clones only and misses some. The table includes roughly 9,300 clones, roughly three fifths detected once. Note on this clone: As yet, its antigen is unknown.

The sample consisted of tumor tissue, taken after anti-PD-1 treatment. The chain is built from TRBV6-1 and TRBJ1-6, with D unclear. The clonotype comes from a human donor with basal cell carcinoma. The CDR3 here is CASSEGSAPLHF. The CDR3 region has the DNA TGTGCCAGCAGTGAAGGGAGCGCACCCCTCCACTTT.